The 17 T cell receptor beta chains reported below all come from one sample, sequenced in a study of T-cell reconstitution after alpha-beta-depleted transplantation in children. Their target antigens are unknown. Unique molecular identifiers were used to barcode this TCRbeta library. Using its own MiXCR run on the PCR reads, TCRdb lists one record per CDR3 protein. The data contain some 300,000 distinct CDR3 sequences, around 7.1% of them singletons. Study outcomes and limitations: T cells produced anew were the main source of T-cell counts and diversity one year after transplant.

The sequencing here drew on peripheral blood, taken 360 days after TCRalphabeta/CD19-depleted stem cell transplant. All receptors derive from a female patient aged 2-9 years who had a stem cell transplant for Fanconi anemia, so the T cells may come from the graft donor.

The gene calls are TRBV7-2 and TRBJ1-1; 8 bases line up with TRBD1. The V gene end was trimmed by 5 bases and the J gene end by 6 bases; junction bases not matched to a gene: 5. The CDR3 runs to 13 residues. CDR1 is SGHTA, CDR2 FQGNSA, per germline. The CDR3 loop reads CASSPKQGAEAFF. CDR3 in DNA: TGTGCCAGCAGCCCTAAACAGGGGGCTGAAGCTTTCTTT.

V and J are TRBV20-1 and TRBJ1-6, with TRBD1 matching over 8 bases. The trim removed 7 bases at V and 7 bases at J, leaving 6 bases unmatched. CDR1 is DFQATT and CDR2 is SNEGSKA in the germline V gene (reference sequence). There are 13 residues in the CDR3. CDR3 sequence: CSGRTGNNSPLHF. The CDR3 bases are TGCAGTGGGAGGACAGGGAACAATTCACCCCTCCACTTT.

This clonotype was counted a few times. V gene TRBV7-2 combines with J gene TRBJ1-1; D may be TRBD1 (6 bases). Per germline, CDR1 SGHTA and CDR2 FQGNSA. Trimming stripped 3 bases from V and 1 base from J, with 12 bases between. This CDR3 contains 15 residues. This chain's CDR3 is CASSFDGQPNTEAFF. Here the CDR3 DNA reads TGTGCCAGCAGCTTCGACGGACAGCCGAACACTGAAGCTTTCTTT.

This clonotype was counted many times. The chain is built from TRBV5-1 and TRBJ2-1, with TRBD2 matching 11 bases. CDR3 length: 16 amino acids. V lost 5 bases and J lost 9; bases outside the gene matches: 13. Germline CDR1 reads SGHRS; CDR2 reads YFSETQ. The CDR3 DNA is TGCGCCAGCAGGTTACTAGCGGGAGTAATCTATGGTGAGCAGTTCTTC. It yields the protein CASRLLAGVIYGEQFF.

The rearrangement uses TRBV5-8 and TRBJ2-1; no firm D call. The ends were cut back, 0 bases at V and 6 bases at J, with 7 bases in the middle. The CDR3 runs to 13 residues. From germline, CDR1 is SGHTS and CDR2 YDEGEE. CDR3 sequence (DNA): TGTGCCAGCAGCTTGGAAACAGCCAATGAGCAGTTCTTC. This sequence encodes CASSLETANEQFF. The whole variable domain, filled in from reference TRBV5-8 and TRBJ2-1, reads EAGVTQSPTHLIKTRGQQATLRCSPISGHTSVYWYQQALGLGLQFLLWYDEGEERNRGNFPPRFSGRQFPNYSSELNVNALELEDSALYLCASSLETANEQFFGPGTRLTVL.

This clonotype was found many times. The rearrangement links TRBV4-2 to TRBJ2-7; 11 positions agree with TRBD2. Germline V gene data show CDR1 as LGHNA and CDR2 as YNFKEQ. J was trimmed by 5 bases and V by 0 bases; bases with no gene match: 9. The CDR3 extends over 17 amino acids. The CDR3 coding sequence is TGTGCCAGCAGCCAAGAGGGCGGTCTAGCGGGGGGCCACGAGCAGTACTTC. Its protein product is CASSQEGGLAGGHEQYF.

There are many counts of this clonotype. The V gene is TRBV15, the J gene TRBJ1-5; D gene unclear. Trimming removed 1 base from V and 4 bases from J, with 17 bases in between. CDR3 length: 17 amino acids. Germline values: CDR1 LNHNV, CDR2 YYDKDF (reference sequence). CDR3 DNA: TGTGCCACCAGCAGAGTGGCTGGGCTGGGATGGAATCAGCCCCAGCATTTT. Protein product: CATSRVAGLGWNQPQHF. Variable domain in full (rest from reference TRBV15 and TRBJ1-5): DAMVIQNPRYQVTQFGKPVTLSCSQTLNHNVMYWYQQKSSQAPKLLFHYYDKDFNNEADTPDNFQSRRPNTSFCFLDIRSPGLGDTAMYLCATSRVAGLGWNQPQHFGDGTRLSIL.

V gene TRBV3-1 combines with J gene TRBJ1-1; D perhaps matches TRBD1 (6 bases). V lost 1 base, J lost 5 bases, and 11 bases lay in between. CDR1 and CDR2 from the germline V gene are LGHDT and YNNKEL (reference sequence). The CDR3 spans 14 residues. The CDR3 coding sequence is TGTGCCAGCAGCCAAGCAGGGACAATGACTGAAGCTTTCTTT. Translating gives CASSQAGTMTEAFF.

This chain links TRBV7-9 with TRBJ2-5, with 7 positions matching TRBD2. Germline CDR1 reads SEHNR; CDR2 reads FQNEAQ (reference sequence). This CDR3 has 17 amino acids. The junction had 17 bases not matched to a gene; V was cut back by 7 bases and J by 3 bases. The CDR3 here is CASTTLVLAGREETQYF. CDR3 in DNA: TGTGCCAGCACCACCCTTGTGTTGGCGGGGAGGGAAGAGACCCAGTACTTC.

This clonotype was counted at least ten times. The CDR3 nucleotides are TGCGCCAGTGGGGACACCACCTACGAGCAGTACTTC. Protein product: CASGDTTYEQYF. This sequence joins TRBV5-1 and TRBJ2-7; D perhaps matches TRBD1 (6 bases). Deletions cut 8 bases from V and 2 bases from J, with 11 bases between. The CDR3 runs 12 residues. Germline V gene lookup returns CDR1 SGHRS and CDR2 YFSETQ.

This clonotype was found many times. The V call is TRBV28, the J call TRBJ2-4; D not certain. The CDR3 sequence is 13 residues long. V shed 3 bases and J shed 2 bases, with 5 bases lying between them. Germline V gives CDR1 MDHEN, CDR2 SYDVKM. CDR3 amino acids: CASSLTSKNIQYF. CDR3 in DNA: TGTGCCAGCAGTTTGACTTCCAAAAACATTCAGTACTTC.

This clonotype was recorded a few times. The gene calls are TRBV2 and TRBJ2-1; D could derive from TRBD1 or TRBD2 (5 bases each). Germline V gene sequence: CDR1 SNHLY, CDR2 FYNNEI. V gave up 4 bases and J gave up 2 bases, with 12 bases separating them. The CDR3 is made up of 15 amino acids. The CDR3 DNA sequence: TGTGCCAGCAGTGTTCGGGGCAGCCCCTACAATGAGCAGTTCTTC. Translating it yields CASSVRGSPYNEQFF.

This clonotype was detected ten times or more. The genes are TRBV7-9 and TRBJ2-7; no definite D call. Trimming took off 0 bases at V and 3 bases at J, with 15 bases between the two ends. CDR1 is SEHNR and CDR2 is FQNEAQ in the germline V gene (reference sequence). CDR3 size: 16 residues. The CDR3 DNA is TGTGCCAGCAGCTTAGCAGACGACGGTAAAATCTACGAGCAGTACTTC. Translated, it gives CASSLADDGKIYEQYF.

This clonotype has just a few counts. The chain recombines TRBV6-2 or TRBV6-3 with TRBJ2-4; D may be TRBD1 or TRBD2 (5 bases each). The V gene's germline CDR1 is MNHEY and CDR2 SVGEGT. Trimming left V 2 bases short and J 1 base short, with 24 bases between. CDR3 length: 20 residues. The CDR3 region has the DNA TGTGCCAGCAGTTACACGGGACGGCTTGTAGGACCTTGGGCCAAAAACATTCAGTACTTC. Its translation: CASSYTGRLVGPWAKNIQYF.

This clonotype was recorded many times. This sequence joins TRBV5-4 and TRBJ1-1, with D hard to call. V lost 4 bases, J lost 5 bases, and 15 bases lay in between. This CDR3 is built from 14 residues. Germline V lookup: CDR1 SGHNT, CDR2 YYREEE (reference sequence). CDR3 region: CASSGRVGTTEAFF. Here the CDR3 DNA reads TGTGCCAGCAGCGGGCGGGTCGGAACGACTGAAGCTTTCTTT.

The chain links TRBV5-5 to TRBJ2-7; D perhaps matches TRBD1 (6 bases). CDR3 length: 15 amino acids. The V end was cut by 4 bases, the J end by 5 bases, with 19 bases between. Looked up from germline, CDR1 is SGHKS and CDR2 is YYEKEE (reference sequence). The CDR3 DNA reads TGTGCCAGCAGCCCGGCGCGGGCAGACAGGCACGAGCAGTACGTC. Amino acid sequence: CASSPARADRHEQYV.

The table lists this clonotype with many counts. The chain recombines TRBV20-1 with TRBJ1-2, with a possible D match to TRBD1 (6 bases). The CDR3 length is 15 residues. V lost 3 bases and J lost 1, with 15 bases in between. CDR1 is DFQATT and CDR2 is SNEGSKA in the germline V gene (reference sequence). The CDR3 DNA is TGCAGTGCTAGGAGGTCGGCAGGGGTTAACTATGGCTACACCTTC. The encoded protein is CSARRSAGVNYGYTF.